Following are 8 T cell receptor beta chains from one sample sequenced in a study of PD-1 blockade in classical Hodgkin lymphoma. Clones were read by immunoSEQ multiplex PCR, and TCRdb kept only the in-frame ones, dropping some. The sample includes 22,000 or so clones, 80% of them seen just once. Relapses following autologous stem cell transplantation were seen in all patients, with brentuximab vedotin exposure varying. The specimen comprised peripheral blood mononuclear cells (PBMCs), sampled before the second cycle of nivolumab. The receptors were gathered from a human donor with classical Hodgkin lymphoma.

The chain couples TRBV5-4 to TRBJ1-4; D unclear. CDR3 length: 15 amino acids. V gave up 6 bases and J gave up 0 bases, with 12 bases separating them. CDR1 SGHNT and CDR2 YYREEE come from the germline V gene (reference sequence). Written as DNA, the CDR3 is TGTGCCAGCATCAAGTTGGGCTCAACTAATGAAAAACTGTTTTTT. Encoded protein: CASIKLGSTNEKLFF.

The genes are TRBV4-3 and TRBJ2-3; no clear D. The V end was cut by 0 bases, the J end by 4 bases, with 17 bases between. CDR3 length equals 17 residues. Germline V CDR1 and CDR2: LGHNA, YSLEER. The CDR3 nucleotides are TGCGCCAGCAGCCAAGATCATCGAATAGTTGCCCCAGATACGCAGTATTTT. Its translation is CASSQDHRIVAPDTQYF.

This rearrangement joins TRBV28 to TRBJ2-1; D remains unclear. Germline CDR1 reads MDHEN; CDR2 reads SYDVKM. Trimming removed 4 bases at V and 8 bases at J, with 12 bases between. This CDR3 comprises 13 residues. DNA of the CDR3: TGTGCCAGCAGTTCTGGCCTACGTGATGAGCAGTTCTTC. Protein sequence: CASSSGLRDEQFF.

Concerning this clone itself: The sample has other DNA sequences that encode this CDR3 too. This chain uses TRBV6-5 with TRBJ2-7; D may match TRBD1 or TRBD2 (5 bases each). The CDR3 length is 13 residues. The germline V gene encodes CDR1 MNHEY and CDR2 SVGAGI. In DNA form, the CDR3 reads TGTGCCAGCACCAGAGGGGTAACCTACGAGCAGTACGTT. Protein: CASTRGVTYEQYV.

The chain combines TRBV19 with TRBJ2-3, with 9 positions matching TRBD1. The CDR3 spans 15 residues. Per germline, CDR1 LNHDA and CDR2 SQIVND (reference sequence). The J segment lost 8 bases and the V segment lost 1 base, leaving 7 bases of the junction unmatched. CDR3 DNA: TGTGCCAGTAGTATAGGCCGGGACAGGGTAGTTACGCAGTATTTT. Protein product: CASSIGRDRVVTQYF. Full variable domain (outside the CDR3, taken from reference TRBV19 and TRBJ2-3): DGGITQSPKYLFRKEGQNVTLSCEQNLNHDAMYWYRQDPGQGLRLIYYSQIVNDFQKGDIAEGYSVSREKKESFPLTVTSAQKNPTAFYLCASSIGRDRVVTQYFGPGTRLTVL.

The V and J genes are TRBV7-8 and TRBJ2-2, with unresolved D. Germline V lookup: CDR1 SGHVS, CDR2 FQNEAQ. The CDR3 spans 16 residues. V was trimmed by 2 bases and J by 0 bases, leaving 10 bases between them. CDR3 sequence: CASSLLVIANTGELFF. In DNA form, the CDR3 reads TGTGCCAGCAGCTTATTAGTAATCGCGAACACCGGGGAGCTGTTTTTT.

The chain joins TRBV6-1 to TRBJ2-6, with D unclear. The germline V gene encodes CDR1 MNHNS and CDR2 SASEGT. V was pared by 2 bases and J by 1 base, with 6 bases between. The CDR3 extends over 15 amino acids. CDR3 sequence: CASSEIGSGANVLTF. The CDR3 bases are TGTGCCAGCAGTGAAATAGGGTCTGGGGCCAACGTCCTGACTTTC.

A single count supports this clone. V gene TRBV18 combines with J gene TRBJ1-4, with D possibly TRBD1 on 6 matching bases. The V gene's germline CDR1 is KGHSH and CDR2 LQKENI. CDR3 length: 13 amino acids. With 2 bases removed from V and 8 bases from J, the gap between germline ends came to 9 bases. The chain's CDR3 is CASSPGTQEKLFF. The DNA of the CDR3 is TGTGCCAGCTCACCAGGGACACAAGAAAAACTGTTTTTT.